This is a list of T cell receptor beta chains from one sample in a study of shared clonotypes between healthy human individuals. Generated by immunoSEQ multiplex PCR, the TCRdb table keeps only in-frame clones and is missing some. The repertoire holds about 490,000 clones, around 79% seen once, with approximately 12% in the top ten. Input material: PBMCs. Receptors were obtained from a woman in her thirties or forties in good health. Some clones in this sample may be carry-over from other donors' samples. CDR3s include the opening cysteine and the closing phenylalanine or tryptophan. A D gene is named only where the DNA matches it firmly. Only some rows state a clone size, as once, few, many or a class for expanded clones.

TRBJ2-7,TRBV28,NA,14,NA,TGTGCCAGCAGTTTAGCGGGGACGGGCTACGAGCAGTACTTC,CASSLAGTGYEQYF
TRBJ2-1,TRBV19,NA,15,NA,TGTGCCAGTAGCTACGGGGGACGCCTTTTCGATGAGCAGTTCTTC,CASSYGGRLFDEQFF
TRBJ2-3,TRBV2,NA,16,NA,TGTGCCAGCAGTGATGTTCGGGCATCCAGTCGGGATACGCAGTATTTT,CASSDVRASSRDTQYF
TRBJ2-3,TRBV7-8,NA,13,NA,TGTGCCAGCAGCTTTGGGGGCACAGATACGCAGTATTTT,CASSFGGTDTQYF
TRBJ1-3,TRBV5-1,NA,14,NA,TGCGCCAGCAGCTTCCAAGGGGCTGGAAACACCATATATTTT,CASSFQGAGNTIYF
TRBJ1-2,TRBV5-1,once,14,NA,TGCGCCAGCAGCTTGGGTGGAGGTCGTGGAGGCTACACCTTC,CASSLGGGRGGYTF
TRBJ2-5,TRBV5-1,NA,16,TRBD2,TGCGCCAGCAGCTTTATGATCGGCGGGGGGGAAGAGACCCAGTACTTC,CASSFMIGGGEETQYF
TRBJ1-2,TRBV27,few,15,TRBD1,TGTGCCAGCAGTGGGGGCCCGACAGGGGCCTATGGCTACACCTTC,CASSGGPTGAYGYTF
TRBJ1-2,TRBV5-1,NA,14,NA,TGCGCCAGCAGCCATAACCACCTACAGGGCGGCTACACCTTC,CASSHNHLQGGYTF
TRBJ2-2,TRBV9,NA,17,TRBD2,TGTGCCAGCAGCGCGACTAGCGGGAGTATCGGGACCGGGGAGCTGTTTTTT,CASSATSGSIGTGELFF
TRBJ1-4,TRBV7-2,NA,14,NA,TGTGCCAGCAGCAGGACCGCAACTAATGAAAAACTGTTTTTT,CASSRTATNEKLFF
TRBJ2-2,TRBV28,NA,18,TRBD2,TGTGCCATCTATATGGGACTAGCGGGCATTAAGAACACCGGGGAGCTGTTTTTT,CAIYMGLAGIKNTGELFF
TRBJ1-1,TRBV30,NA,15,TRBD1,TGTGCCTGGAGTGTACCGGGACAGGCGGGAACTGAAGCTTTCTTT,CAWSVPGQAGTEAFF
TRBJ2-7,TRBV28,NA,13,NA,TGTGCCAGCACCCAATCAGGGGAGAGGGAGCAGTACTTC,CASTQSGEREQYF
TRBJ2-7,TRBV5-6,once,13,NA,TGTGCCAGCAGCTCGACACCCATGGGGGAGCAGTACTTC,CASSSTPMGEQYF
TRBJ2-5,TRBV4-1,many,16,NA,TGCGCCAGCAGCCGAACCCTCTACGCGTACCAAGAGACCCAGTACTTC,CASSRTLYAYQETQYF
TRBJ2-7,TRBV15,few,15,NA,TGTGCCACCAGCAGAAGAATGACAGATAATACGAGGCAGTACTTC,CATSRRMTDNTRQYF
TRBJ2-1,TRBV20-1,few,11,NA,TGCAGTGCTGGGACTCCGGATGAGCAGTTCTTC,CSAGTPDEQFF
TRBJ2-6,TRBV27,once,19,TRBD1,TGTGCCAGCAGTCCGGGACAGTCCCAATTCTACTCTGGGGCCAACGTCCTGACTTTC,CASSPGQSQFYSGANVLTF
TRBJ1-4,TRBV19,NA,15,NA,TGTGCCAGTAGTCTCGGCCGTTCCTCTAATGAAAAACTGTTTTTT,CASSLGRSSNEKLFF
TRBJ2-1,TRBV7-9,NA,18,TRBD1,TGTGCCAGCAGCTTAGCCCGAGGACAGGGAGGAGGGTACAATGAGCAGTTCTTC,CASSLARGQGGGYNEQFF
TRBJ2-4,TRBV9,NA,19,TRBD2,TGTGCCAGCAGCCTTTCTAGCGGCCGGACGTCTTTTGGCAAAAACATTCAGTACTTC,CASSLSSGRTSFGKNIQYF
TRBJ2-5,TRBV2,NA,13,TRBD1,TGTGCCAGCAACCAGGGACAGGGAGAGACCCAGTACTTC,CASNQGQGETQYF
TRBJ2-7,TRBV5-5,NA,16,TRBD1,TGTGCCAGCAGCCCTGACCCGGACAGGGGAACCTACGAGCAGTACTTC,CASSPDPDRGTYEQYF